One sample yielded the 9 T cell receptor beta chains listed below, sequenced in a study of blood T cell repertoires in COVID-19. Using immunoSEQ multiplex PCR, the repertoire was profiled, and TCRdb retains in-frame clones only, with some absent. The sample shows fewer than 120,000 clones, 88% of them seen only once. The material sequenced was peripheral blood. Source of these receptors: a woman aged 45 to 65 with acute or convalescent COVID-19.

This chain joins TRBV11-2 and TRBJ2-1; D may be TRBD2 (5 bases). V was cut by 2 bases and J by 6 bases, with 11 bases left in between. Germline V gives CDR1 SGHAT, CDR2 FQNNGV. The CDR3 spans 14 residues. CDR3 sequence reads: CASSLQRAGNEQFF. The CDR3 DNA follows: TGTGCCAGCAGCTTACAGCGCGCGGGCAATGAGCAGTTCTTC.

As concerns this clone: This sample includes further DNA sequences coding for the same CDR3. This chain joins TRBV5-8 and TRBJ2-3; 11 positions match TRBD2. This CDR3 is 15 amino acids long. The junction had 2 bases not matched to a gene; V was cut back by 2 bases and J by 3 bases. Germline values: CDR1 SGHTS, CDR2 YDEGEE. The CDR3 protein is CASSLRLAGTDTQYF. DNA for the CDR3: TGTGCCAGCAGCTTAAGACTAGCGGGGACAGATACGCAGTATTTT.

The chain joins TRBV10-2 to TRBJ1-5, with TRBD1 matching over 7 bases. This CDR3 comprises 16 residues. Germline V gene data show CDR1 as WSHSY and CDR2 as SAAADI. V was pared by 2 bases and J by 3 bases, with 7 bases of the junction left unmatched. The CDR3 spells CASSEPQGGNNQPQHF. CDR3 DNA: TGCGCCAGCAGTGAGCCCCAGGGGGGTAACAATCAGCCCCAGCATTTT.

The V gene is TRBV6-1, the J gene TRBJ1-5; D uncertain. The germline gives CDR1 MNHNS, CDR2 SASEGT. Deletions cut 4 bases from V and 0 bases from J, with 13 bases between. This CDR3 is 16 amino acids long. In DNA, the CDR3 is TGTGCCAGCAGTGCCTACGTGGGCAGTAGCAATCAGCCCCAGCATTTT. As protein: CASSAYVGSSNQPQHF.

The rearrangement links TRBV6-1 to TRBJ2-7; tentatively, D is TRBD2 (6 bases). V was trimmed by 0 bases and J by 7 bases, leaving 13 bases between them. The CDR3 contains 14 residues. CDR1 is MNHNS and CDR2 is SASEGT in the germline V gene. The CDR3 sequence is CASSEALAGREQYF. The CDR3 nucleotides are TGTGCCAGCAGTGAAGCGCTTGCGGGGCGTGAGCAGTACTTC.

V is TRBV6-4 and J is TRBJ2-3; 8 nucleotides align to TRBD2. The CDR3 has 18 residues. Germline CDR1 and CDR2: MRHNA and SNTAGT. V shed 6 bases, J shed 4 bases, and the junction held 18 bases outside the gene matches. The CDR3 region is CASSLNYLTGGPPDTQYF. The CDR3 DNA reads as TGTGCCAGCAGCCTCAACTACTTAACGGGAGGGCCTCCAGATACGCAGTATTTT.

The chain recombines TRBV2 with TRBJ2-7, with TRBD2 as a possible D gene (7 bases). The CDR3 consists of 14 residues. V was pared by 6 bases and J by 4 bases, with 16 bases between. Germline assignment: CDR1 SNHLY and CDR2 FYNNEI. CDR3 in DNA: TGTGCCAGCAGCCTCGGGGGGCAGAGATACGAGCAGTACTTC. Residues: CASSLGGQRYEQYF. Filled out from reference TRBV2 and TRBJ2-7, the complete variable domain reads EPEVTQTPSHQVTQMGQEVILRCVPISNHLYFYWYRQILGQKVEFLVSFYNNEISEKSEIFDDQFSVERPDGSNFTLKIRSTKLEDSAMYFCASSLGGQRYEQYFGPGTRLTVT.

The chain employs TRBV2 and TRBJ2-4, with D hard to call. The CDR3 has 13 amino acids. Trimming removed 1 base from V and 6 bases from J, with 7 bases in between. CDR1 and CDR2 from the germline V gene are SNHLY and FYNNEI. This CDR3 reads CASSEGSLNIQYF. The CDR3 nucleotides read TGTGCCAGCAGTGAAGGTAGTTTAAACATTCAGTACTTC. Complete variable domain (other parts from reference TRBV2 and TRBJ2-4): EPEVTQTPSHQVTQMGQEVILRCVPISNHLYFYWYRQILGQKVEFLVSFYNNEISEKSEIFDDQFSVERPDGSNFTLKIRSTKLEDSAMYFCASSEGSLNIQYFGAGTRLSVL.

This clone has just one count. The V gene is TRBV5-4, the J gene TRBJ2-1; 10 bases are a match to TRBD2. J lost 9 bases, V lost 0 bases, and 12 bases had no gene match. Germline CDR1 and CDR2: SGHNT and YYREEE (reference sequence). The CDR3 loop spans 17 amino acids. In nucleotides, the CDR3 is TGTGCCAGCAGCTTGGGGGTAGCGGGAGGCTTAATAATTGAGCAGTTCTTC. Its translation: CASSLGVAGGLIIEQFF.